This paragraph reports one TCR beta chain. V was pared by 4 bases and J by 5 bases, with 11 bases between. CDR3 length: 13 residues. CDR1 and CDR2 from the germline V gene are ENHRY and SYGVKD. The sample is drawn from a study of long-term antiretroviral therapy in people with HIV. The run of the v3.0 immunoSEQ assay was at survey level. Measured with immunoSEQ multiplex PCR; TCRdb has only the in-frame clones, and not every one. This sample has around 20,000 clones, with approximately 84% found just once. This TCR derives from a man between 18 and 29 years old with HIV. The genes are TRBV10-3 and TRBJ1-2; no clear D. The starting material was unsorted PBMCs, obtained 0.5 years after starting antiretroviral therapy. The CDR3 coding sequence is TGTGCCATCAGTGGAGTCGAGGGTTATGGCTACACCTTC. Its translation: CAISGVEGYGYTF.